The clone carrying this TCR beta chain was counted once. Its cognate antigen is unknown. This record comes from a study of a mutant IDH1 vaccine in newly diagnosed glioma. About the study: Treated patients, averaging about 40 years, were around 60% male and around 40% female. Pretreatment consisted of radiotherapy, temozolomide, or both, with most receiving both.

The table came from immunoSEQ multiplex PCR; TCRdb's copy has only in-frame clones and leaves some out. Of 98,000 or so clones listed, roughly 89% are singletons. Time point here: baseline, week 1 (first vaccination visit). Treatment: pre-vaccination baseline after standard-of-care therapy. Donors' newly diagnosed IDH1-mutant WHO grade 3 or 4 astrocytomas lacked nuclear ATRX. Whole-study findings and limits: Overall, 93.3% of patients had vaccine-induced immune responses.

With V trimmed by 10 bases and J by 4 bases, 6 bases remained unmatched. This CDR3 has 12 residues. CDR1 is ENHRY, CDR2 SYGVKD, per germline. This sequence was found in a woman aged 45 to 65 with glioma. This material consisted of PBMCs, taken from a glioma patient treated with radiotherapy, temozolomide or both. The chain couples TRBV10-3 to TRBJ1-1; 7 nucleotides align to TRBD1. DNA for the CDR3: TGTGCCACCCGGACAGGAACCACTGAAGCTTTCTTT. It translates to CATRTGTTEAFF.